This TCR beta chain was identified in a study of OX40 agonist ivuxolimab in advanced cancers. Across the whole study: At doses from 0.01 to 10 mg/kg, patients were given intravenous ivuxolimab every 2 weeks. Study results and limitations: The authors did not determine the antigen specificity of the expanded peripheral T cells. Expanded clones were, on average, more numerous among CD8+ T cells than CD4+.

TCRdb's copy holds only in-frame clones and misses some; the assay was immunoSEQ multiplex PCR. Seen here are fewer than 65,000 clones, 85% to 90% observed once, and the top ten hold about 10%. The length of the CDR3 is 16 residues. Germline loops: CDR1 MNHEY, CDR2 SMNVEV (reference sequence). The J segment lost 0 bases and the V segment lost 5 bases, leaving 7 bases of the junction unmatched. For this clone: What it binds is not known.

The V call is TRBV27, the J call TRBJ1-3; 7 bases are a match to TRBD1. The specimen was CD4+ or CD8+ T cells sorted from blood, collected in a trial of the OX40 agonist ivuxolimab. The clonotype originates from an adult with an advanced solid tumor such as melanoma, head and neck, liver or kidney cancer. The CDR3 nucleotides are TGTGCCAGCAGTCCCGGGACAGAGGGCTCTGGAAACACCATATATTTT. Translation: CASSPGTEGSGNTIYF.